These 26 T cell receptor beta chains were all obtained from the same sample, sequenced in a study of T cell responses to AZD1222 COVID-19 vaccine. Only in-frame clones appear in the TCRdb table, and some are missing; sequencing was by immunoSEQ multiplex PCR. The sample lists fewer than 300,000 clones; more than 80% were seen once. The source was peripheral blood, collected on day 0 of AZD1222 vaccination. These receptor sequences come from an adult in good health.

V and J are TRBV6-1 and TRBJ2-7, with a possible D match to TRBD1 (6 bases). V gave up 1 base and J gave up 6 bases, with 16 bases separating them. Germline V gene sequence: CDR1 MNHNS, CDR2 SASEGT. The CDR3 is 15 residues long. The CDR3 is CASSEGGLRHGEQYF. DNA for the CDR3: TGTGCCAGCAGTGAAGGGGGGCTCCGCCATGGCGAGCAGTACTTC.

The rearrangement uses TRBV2 and TRBJ2-3, with 9 bases lining up with TRBD1. The germline CDR1 and CDR2 sequences are SNHLY and FYNNEI. V gave up 8 bases and J gave up 0 bases; unmatched junction bases: 9. The CDR3 covers 16 residues. The CDR3 reads CASGKLQGASTDTQYF. The CDR3 DNA reads TGTGCCAGCGGGAAACTACAGGGGGCGAGCACAGATACGCAGTATTTT.

The chain links TRBV6-5 to TRBJ1-2; TRBD1 is a possible D gene (5 bases). The CDR3 runs to 12 residues. Germline CDR1 is MNHEY and CDR2 is SVGAGI. Trimming stripped 6 bases from V and 8 bases from J, with 13 bases between. In nucleotides, the CDR3 is TGTGCCAGCAGCCCCGGTCCAGGGGGCTACACCTTC. Its translation: CASSPGPGGYTF.

The rearrangement links TRBV19 to TRBJ2-4; D possibly corresponds to TRBD1 (6 bases). Germline V gene sequence: CDR1 LNHDA, CDR2 SQIVND (reference sequence). This CDR3 has 15 amino acids. V was clipped by 5 bases and J by 5 bases, with 16 bases between them. The CDR3 spells CASSAGTNGQNIQYF. The CDR3 region has the DNA TGTGCCAGTAGTGCCGGGACAAACGGACAAAACATTCAGTACTTC.

This clone appeared once. The J gene is TRBJ1-5, the V gene TRBV11-2; TRBD1 matches 9 bases. The CDR3 totals 14 residues. CDR1 and CDR2 (germline): SGHAT, FQNNGV. V gave up 5 bases and J gave up 5 bases; unmatched junction bases: 4. The CDR3 loop is CASSITGGDQPQHF. As DNA, the CDR3 is TGTGCCAGCAGCATTACAGGGGGCGATCAGCCCCAGCATTTT.

V and J are TRBV28 and TRBJ2-7; 7 bases map to TRBD2. Germline lookup yields CDR1 MDHEN and CDR2 SYDVKM. V was pared by 3 bases and J by 2 bases, with 7 bases of the junction left unmatched. The CDR3 totals 15 residues. This CDR3 is CASSLRGGAAYEQYF. The CDR3 DNA sequence: TGTGCCAGCAGTTTGAGGGGAGGGGCGGCCTACGAGCAGTACTTC. Looking up the rest from reference TRBV28 and TRBJ2-7 gives the full variable domain: DVKVTQSSRYLVKRTGEKVFLECVQDMDHENMFWYRQDPGLGLRLIYFSYDVKMKEKGDIPEGYSVSREKKERFSLILESASTNQTSMYLCASSLRGGAAYEQYFGPGTRLTVT.

The chain couples TRBV14 to TRBJ2-7; 9 bases align to TRBD1. The ends lost 4 bases at V and 2 bases at J; junction bases unmatched: 12. The germline V gene has CDR1 SGHDN and CDR2 FVKESK. The CDR3 is 17 amino acids. The CDR3 reads CASSRTGVASPPYEQYF. The CDR3 nucleotides read TGTGCCAGCAGCCGGACAGGGGTTGCTTCCCCTCCCTACGAGCAGTACTTC.

The chain has TRBV30 and TRBJ1-2, with D possibly TRBD1 on 6 matching bases. V was trimmed by 7 bases and J by 0 bases, leaving 12 bases between them. Germline-derived CDR1 and CDR2 are GTSNPN and SVGIG (reference sequence). CDR3 size: 13 residues. CDR3 nucleotide sequence: TGTGCCTCTGCGACAGGCTCTAACTATGGCTACACCTTC. Its translation: CASATGSNYGYTF.

V is TRBV19 and J is TRBJ2-3, with D tentatively TRBD1 (6 bases). Germline CDR1 and CDR2: LNHDA and SQIVND (reference sequence). The CDR3 is 12 residues long. Deletions cut 3 bases from V and 6 bases from J, with 7 bases between. CDR3 in amino acids: CASSIRGDTQYF. Written as DNA, the CDR3 is TGTGCCAGTAGTATTAGGGGGGATACGCAGTATTTT.

This chain connects TRBV29-1 to TRBJ2-7, with 9 bases fitting TRBD1. The CDR3 is 14 residues long. With V trimmed by 6 bases and J by 2 bases, 8 bases remained unmatched. Germline assignment: CDR1 SQVTM and CDR2 ANQGSEA. The CDR3 DNA follows: TGCAGCGTCCACACCGGGACAGGGACCTACGAGCAGTACTTC. Encoded protein: CSVHTGTGTYEQYF.

The rearrangement joins TRBV6-2 or TRBV6-3 to TRBJ2-2; no clear D gene. The CDR3 totals 14 residues. V shed 0 bases and J shed 13 bases, with 15 bases lying between them. Looked up from germline, CDR1 is MNHEY and CDR2 is SVGEGT. In DNA form, the CDR3 reads TGTGCCAGCAGTTACTCAACGGACCGACACTGGCTGTTTTTT. Its protein is CASSYSTDRHWLFF.

The chain carries TRBV11-1 and TRBJ1-1, with D hard to call. The CDR3 is made up of 14 amino acids. CDR1 and CDR2 (germline): SGHAT, FQDESV (reference sequence). Trimming removed 4 bases at V and 0 bases at J, with 9 bases between. As DNA, the CDR3 is TGTGCCAGCAGCTATTCCAGGATGAACACTGAAGCTTTCTTT. Its translation: CASSYSRMNTEAFF.

The chain employs TRBV5-6 and TRBJ2-7; either TRBD1 or TRBD2 may fit D (5 bases each). The V end was cut by 2 bases, the J end by 6 bases, with 9 bases between. CDR3 size: 12 residues. Looked up from germline, CDR1 is SGHDT and CDR2 is YYEEEE. CDR3 DNA: TGTGCCAGCAGCTTTTTCGGGGCCGAGCAGTACTTC. Protein sequence: CASSFFGAEQYF.

This chain uses TRBV5-1 with TRBJ1-1; no clear D gene. Trimming shortened V by 5 bases and J by 3 bases, and 5 bases separated the two germline ends. In germline, CDR1 is SGHRS, CDR2 YFSETQ. The CDR3 covers 11 residues. This CDR3 is CASRADTEAFF. CDR3 bases: TGCGCCAGCAGGGCGGACACTGAAGCTTTCTTT.

This rearrangement joins TRBV3-1 (or the pseudogene TRBV3-2) to TRBJ2-3; unclear D gene. The CDR3 is made up of 14 amino acids. Germline V CDR1 and CDR2: LGHDT, YNNKEL (reference sequence). V shed 1 base and J shed 0 bases, with 5 bases lying between them. The CDR3 DNA reads as TGTGCCAGCAGCCAAGGCTGGAGCACAGATACGCAGTATTTT. It specifies CASSQGWSTDTQYF.

This chain uses TRBV3-1 (or the pseudogene TRBV3-2) with TRBJ2-3; 15 nucleotides align to TRBD2. V lost 4 bases, J lost 0 bases, and 11 bases stayed unmatched. Germline CDR1 and CDR2: LGHDT and YNNKEL (reference sequence). The CDR3 runs to 20 residues. The chain's CDR3 is CASSPYTGLAGGPSTDTQYF. For the CDR3, the DNA is TGTGCCAGCAGCCCCTACACCGGACTAGCGGGAGGGCCCAGCACAGATACGCAGTATTTT.

The chain employs TRBV3-1 (or the pseudogene TRBV3-2) and TRBJ1-5; no clear D gene. Looked up from germline, CDR1 is LGHDT and CDR2 is YNNKEL (reference sequence). The CDR3 length is 14 residues. V was clipped by 0 bases and J by 4 bases, with 7 bases between them. The chain's CDR3 is CASSQEVQNQPQHF. The CDR3, as DNA: TGTGCCAGCAGCCAAGAGGTACAGAATCAGCCCCAGCATTTT.

This sequence joins TRBV5-1 and TRBJ2-1, with D possibly TRBD1 on 6 matching bases. Trimming removed 4 bases from V and 4 bases from J, with 15 bases in between. The CDR3 sequence is 15 residues long. Germline values: CDR1 SGHRS, CDR2 YFSETQ. The CDR3 DNA reads TGCGCCAGCAGCCCTGGTGGGGGCAGGTACAATGAGCAGTTCTTC. This encodes CASSPGGGRYNEQFF.

In this sample, this clone turned up once. The chain recombines TRBV10-3 with TRBJ1-3; D is uncertain. Trimming took 2 bases from V and 4 from J, leaving 3 bases between them. Germline-derived CDR1 and CDR2 are ENHRY and SYGVKD. This CDR3 spans 12 amino acids. The CDR3 region is CAISEGGNTIYF. DNA for the CDR3: TGTGCCATCAGTGAGGGGGGAAACACCATATATTTT.

This chain connects TRBV3-1 (or the pseudogene TRBV3-2) to TRBJ1-6, with D unclear. The V end was cut by 1 base, the J end by 8 bases, with 9 bases between. This CDR3 contains 14 residues. CDR1 is LGHDT, CDR2 YNNKEL, per germline (reference sequence). The CDR3 here is CASSQVGPYSPLHF. The CDR3 nucleotides read TGTGCCAGCAGCCAAGTTGGACCTTATTCACCCCTCCACTTT.

This clone was seen only once. This chain uses TRBV28 with TRBJ2-3, with 14 bases identical to TRBD2. Per the germline V gene, CDR1 is MDHEN and CDR2 is SYDVKM. This CDR3 has 15 amino acids. The V segment lost 6 bases and the J segment 8 bases; nucleotides outside the gene matches: 7. The CDR3: CASRRLAGGRGTQYF. DNA for the CDR3: TGTGCCAGCAGGAGACTAGCGGGAGGGCGGGGTACGCAGTATTTT. Together with reference TRBV28 and TRBJ2-3, the CDR3 gives the full variable domain: DVKVTQSSRYLVKRTGEKVFLECVQDMDHENMFWYRQDPGLGLRLIYFSYDVKMKEKGDIPEGYSVSREKKERFSLILESASTNQTSMYLCASRRLAGGRGTQYFGPGTRLTVL.

The chain employs TRBV9 and TRBJ1-1, with a tentative D call TRBD1 (5 bases). Between the trimmed V and J ends, which lost 0 bases and 5 bases, there was a span of 8 bases. Germline-derived CDR1 and CDR2 are SGDLS and YYNGEE. The CDR3 loop spans 13 amino acids. The CDR3 bases are TGTGCCAGCAGCGTAGATGGGGGGACTGAAGCTTTCTTT. It encodes CASSVDGGTEAFF.

This chain's CDR3 is CASSRGGGLSYNSPLHF. CDR3 DNA sequence: TGTGCCAGCAGCCGAGGGGGGGGCCTCTCCTATAATTCACCCCTCCACTTT. The gene calls are TRBV9 and TRBJ1-6, with a weak D call TRBD1 (6 bases). V shed 4 bases and J shed 0 bases, with 14 bases lying between them. Germline CDR1 and CDR2: SGDLS and YYNGEE. The CDR3 spans 17 residues.

This sequence joins TRBV18 and TRBJ2-3, with D hard to call. This CDR3 has 14 residues. The germline V gene has CDR1 KGHSH and CDR2 LQKENI. The germline V and J ends were trimmed by 10 bases and 5 bases, with 19 bases remaining between them. CDR3 protein: CATSGSGPLDTQYF. In DNA form, the CDR3 reads TGTGCCACCAGTGGGTCCGGACCCTTAGATACGCAGTATTTT. Full variable domain (outside the CDR3, taken from reference TRBV18 and TRBJ2-3): NAGVMQNPRHLVRRRGQEARLRCSPMKGHSHVYWYRQLPEEGLKFMVYLQKENIIDESGMPKERFSAEFPKEGPSILRIQQVVRGDSAAYFCATSGSGPLDTQYFGPGTRLTVL.

This clone showed up just once. The V call is TRBV19, the J call TRBJ1-5; no definite D call. The CDR3 extends over 14 amino acids. Trimming shortened V by 4 bases and J by 3 bases, and 10 bases separated the two germline ends. Germline CDR1 reads LNHDA; CDR2 reads SQIVND (reference sequence). The CDR3 region has the DNA TGTGCCAGTAGTACCACAGCAGACAATCAGCCCCAGCATTTT. Translating it yields CASSTTADNQPQHF.

The chain couples TRBV9 to TRBJ2-3; 8 nucleotides match TRBD2. V shed 3 bases, J shed 1 base, and the junction held 7 bases outside the gene matches. Germline V gene sequence: CDR1 SGDLS, CDR2 YYNGEE. The CDR3 contains 16 residues. The CDR3: CASSGTVRGGTDTQYF. DNA for the CDR3: TGTGCCAGCAGCGGGACGGTGCGGGGGGGCACAGATACGCAGTATTTT.